This TCR beta chain was recorded in a study of blood T cell repertoires in COVID-19. On this clone itself: The sample holds other DNA sequences that translate to the same CDR3.

Original handling: Nucleated cell counts were estimated from reference gene primer amplification. TCRdb's table, derived via immunoSEQ multiplex PCR, lists solely in-frame clones and lacks some. That table supplies the V and J calls and clone size; D and trimming were determined from the DNA. The sample lists some 83,000 clones; about 90% were seen once. The specimen sequenced was peripheral blood. The source is a man aged 80 or over in a cohort sampled during active COVID-19.

CDR3 DNA sequence: TGTGCCAGCAGCCAACAGGGGCTCACTGAAGCTTTCTTT. Translation: CASSQQGLTEAFF. V and J are TRBV3-1 (or the pseudogene TRBV3-2) and TRBJ1-1; maybe TRBD1 (6 bases). The length of the CDR3 is 13 residues. V lost 2 bases to trimming and J lost 4 bases, with 8 bases between them. Germline V gene data show CDR1 as LGHDT and CDR2 as YNNKEL (reference sequence).